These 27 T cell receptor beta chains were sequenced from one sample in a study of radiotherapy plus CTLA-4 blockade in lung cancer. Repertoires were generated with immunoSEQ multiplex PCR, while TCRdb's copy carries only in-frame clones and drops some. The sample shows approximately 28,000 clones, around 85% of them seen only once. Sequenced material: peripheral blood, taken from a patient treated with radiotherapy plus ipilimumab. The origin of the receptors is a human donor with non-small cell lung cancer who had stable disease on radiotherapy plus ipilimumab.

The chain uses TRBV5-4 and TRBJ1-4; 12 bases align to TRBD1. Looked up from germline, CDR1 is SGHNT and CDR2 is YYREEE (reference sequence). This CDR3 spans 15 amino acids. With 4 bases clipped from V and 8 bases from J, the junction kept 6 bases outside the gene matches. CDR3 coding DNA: TGTGCCAGCAGCCCAGGGACAGGGGGCGAAGAAAAACTGTTTTTT. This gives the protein CASSPGTGGEEKLFF.

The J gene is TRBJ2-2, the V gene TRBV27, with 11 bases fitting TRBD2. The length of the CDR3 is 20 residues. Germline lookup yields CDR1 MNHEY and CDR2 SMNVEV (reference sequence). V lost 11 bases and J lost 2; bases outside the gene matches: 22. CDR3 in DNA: TGTGCCGCGAAGAAGAGCCTAGCGGGGGGTTGGAGGCCCAACACCGGGGAGCTGTTTTTT. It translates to CAAKKSLAGGWRPNTGELFF.

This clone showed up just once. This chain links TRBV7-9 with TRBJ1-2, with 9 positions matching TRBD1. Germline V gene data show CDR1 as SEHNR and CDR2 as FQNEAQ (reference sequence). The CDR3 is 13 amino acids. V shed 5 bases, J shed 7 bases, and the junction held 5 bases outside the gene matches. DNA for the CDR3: TGTGCCAGCAGCCTACAGGGGGCGCCTGGCTACACCTTC. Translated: CASSLQGAPGYTF.

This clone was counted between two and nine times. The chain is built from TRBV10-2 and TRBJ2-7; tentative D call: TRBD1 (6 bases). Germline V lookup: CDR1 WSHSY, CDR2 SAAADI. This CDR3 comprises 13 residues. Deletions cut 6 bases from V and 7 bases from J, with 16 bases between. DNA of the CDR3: TGCGCCAGCAGAGAAACAGGGTTTAGGGAGCAGTACGTC. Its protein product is CASRETGFREQYV.

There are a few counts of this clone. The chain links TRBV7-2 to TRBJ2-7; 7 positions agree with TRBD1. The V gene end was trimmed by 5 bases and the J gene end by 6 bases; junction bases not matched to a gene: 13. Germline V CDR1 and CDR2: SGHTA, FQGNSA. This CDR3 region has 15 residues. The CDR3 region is CASSPHEGALTEQYF. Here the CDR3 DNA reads TGTGCCAGCAGCCCCCATGAGGGGGCGCTTACCGAGCAGTACTTC. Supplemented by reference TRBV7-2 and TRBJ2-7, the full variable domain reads GAGVSQSPSNKVTEKGKDVELRCDPISGHTALYWYRQSLGQGLEFLIYFQGNSAPDKSGLPSDRFSAERTGGSVSTLTIQRTQQEDSAVYLCASSPHEGALTEQYFGPGTRLTVT.

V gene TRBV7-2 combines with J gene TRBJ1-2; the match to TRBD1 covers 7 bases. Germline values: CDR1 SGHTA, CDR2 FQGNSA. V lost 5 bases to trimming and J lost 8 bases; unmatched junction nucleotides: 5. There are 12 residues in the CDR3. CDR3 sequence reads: CASSEGAWGYTF. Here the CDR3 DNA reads TGTGCCAGCAGCGAGGGGGCGTGGGGCTACACCTTC.

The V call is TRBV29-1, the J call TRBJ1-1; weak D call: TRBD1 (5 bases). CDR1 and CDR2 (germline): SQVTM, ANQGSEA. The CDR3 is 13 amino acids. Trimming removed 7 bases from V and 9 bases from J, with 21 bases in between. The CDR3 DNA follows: TGCAGCGCCCCGGGGAGGGGAGAGGGGAAAGCTTTCTTT. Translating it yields CSAPGRGEGKAFF. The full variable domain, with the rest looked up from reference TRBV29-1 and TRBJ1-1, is SAVISQKPSRDICQRGTSLTIQCQVDSQVTMMFWYRQQPGQSLTLIATANQGSEATYESGFVIDKFPISRPNLTFSTLTVSNMSPEDSSIYLCSAPGRGEGKAFFGQGTRLTVV.

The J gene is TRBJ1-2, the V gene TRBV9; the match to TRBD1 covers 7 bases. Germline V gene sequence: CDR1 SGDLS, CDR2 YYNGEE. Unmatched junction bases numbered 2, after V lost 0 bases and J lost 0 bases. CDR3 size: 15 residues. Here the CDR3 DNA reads TGTGCCAGCAGCGTAGATGGGACAGCTAACTATGGCTACACCTTC. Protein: CASSVDGTANYGYTF. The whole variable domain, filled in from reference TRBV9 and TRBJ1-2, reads DSGVTQTPKHLITATGQRVTLRCSPRSGDLSVYWYQQSLDQGLQFLIQYYNGEERAKGNILERFSAQQFPDLHSELNLSSLELGDSALYFCASSVDGTANYGYTFGSGTRLTVV.

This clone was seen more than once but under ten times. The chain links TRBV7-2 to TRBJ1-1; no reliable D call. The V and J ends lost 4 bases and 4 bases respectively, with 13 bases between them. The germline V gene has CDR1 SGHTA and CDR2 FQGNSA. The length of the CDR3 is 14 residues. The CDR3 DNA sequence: TGTGCCAGCAGCTCCTACACGGTAGGCACTGAAGCTTTCTTT. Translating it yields CASSSYTVGTEAFF. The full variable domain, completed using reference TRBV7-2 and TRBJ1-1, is GAGVSQSPSNKVTEKGKDVELRCDPISGHTALYWYRQSLGQGLEFLIYFQGNSAPDKSGLPSDRFSAERTGGSVSTLTIQRTQQEDSAVYLCASSSYTVGTEAFFGQGTRLTVV.

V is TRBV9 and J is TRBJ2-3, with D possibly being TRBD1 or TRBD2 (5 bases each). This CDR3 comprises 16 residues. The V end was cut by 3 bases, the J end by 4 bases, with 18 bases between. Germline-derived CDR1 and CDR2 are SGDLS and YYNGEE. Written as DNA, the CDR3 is TGTGCCAGCAGCGGCGCTAGCTCTCTAGGGGCAGATACGCAGTATTTT. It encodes CASSGASSLGADTQYF. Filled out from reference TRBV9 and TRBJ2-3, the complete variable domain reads DSGVTQTPKHLITATGQRVTLRCSPRSGDLSVYWYQQSLDQGLQFLIQYYNGEERAKGNILERFSAQQFPDLHSELNLSSLELGDSALYFCASSGASSLGADTQYFGPGTRLTVL.

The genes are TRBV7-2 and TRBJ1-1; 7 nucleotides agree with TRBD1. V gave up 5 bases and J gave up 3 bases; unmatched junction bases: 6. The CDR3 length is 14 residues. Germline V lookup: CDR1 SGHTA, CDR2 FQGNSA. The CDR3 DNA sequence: TGTGCCAGCAGCCAGGGGGAGGAGGACACTGAAGCTTTCTTT. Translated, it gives CASSQGEEDTEAFF.

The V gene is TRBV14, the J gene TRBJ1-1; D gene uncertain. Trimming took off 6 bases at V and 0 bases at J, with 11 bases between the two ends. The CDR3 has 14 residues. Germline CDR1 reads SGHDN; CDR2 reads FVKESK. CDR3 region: CASSLRRMNTEAFF. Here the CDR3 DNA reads TGTGCCAGCAGTCTACGGAGAATGAACACTGAAGCTTTCTTT.

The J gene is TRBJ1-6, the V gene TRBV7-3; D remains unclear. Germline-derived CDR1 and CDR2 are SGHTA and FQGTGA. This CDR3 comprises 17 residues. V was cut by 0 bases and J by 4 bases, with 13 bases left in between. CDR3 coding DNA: TGTGCCAGCAGCTTAACCGCGGGTTCGGGGTATAATTCACCCCTCCACTTT. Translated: CASSLTAGSGYNSPLHF.

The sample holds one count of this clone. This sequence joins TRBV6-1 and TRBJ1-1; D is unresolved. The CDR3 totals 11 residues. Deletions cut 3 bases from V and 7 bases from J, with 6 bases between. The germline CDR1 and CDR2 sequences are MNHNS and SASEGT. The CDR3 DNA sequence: TGTGCCAGCAGTGAGGGATTTGAAGCTTTCTTT. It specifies CASSEGFEAFF.

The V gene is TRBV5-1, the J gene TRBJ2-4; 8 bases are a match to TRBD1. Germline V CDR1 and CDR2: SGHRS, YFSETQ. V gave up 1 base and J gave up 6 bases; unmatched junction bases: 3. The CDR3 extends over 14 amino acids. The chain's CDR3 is CASSLSGGGNIQYF. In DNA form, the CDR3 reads TGCGCCAGCAGCTTGTCAGGGGGCGGAAACATTCAGTACTTC.

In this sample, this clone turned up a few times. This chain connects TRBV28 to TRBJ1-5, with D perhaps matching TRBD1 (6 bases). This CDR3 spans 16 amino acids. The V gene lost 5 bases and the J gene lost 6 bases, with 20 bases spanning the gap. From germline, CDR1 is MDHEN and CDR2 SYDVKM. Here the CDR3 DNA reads TGTGCCAGCAGTGCCGGGGGCGGCTGGATTGGTCAGCCCCAGCATTTT. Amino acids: CASSAGGGWIGQPQHF.

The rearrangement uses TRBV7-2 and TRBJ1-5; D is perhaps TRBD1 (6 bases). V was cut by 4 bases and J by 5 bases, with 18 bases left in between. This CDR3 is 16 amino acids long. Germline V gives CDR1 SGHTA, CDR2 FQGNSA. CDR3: CASSSGLRAGDQPQHF. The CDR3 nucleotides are TGTGCCAGCAGCTCTGGATTGCGAGCAGGGGATCAGCCCCAGCATTTT. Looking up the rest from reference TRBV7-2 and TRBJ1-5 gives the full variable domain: GAGVSQSPSNKVTEKGKDVELRCDPISGHTALYWYRQSLGQGLEFLIYFQGNSAPDKSGLPSDRFSAERTGGSVSTLTIQRTQQEDSAVYLCASSSGLRAGDQPQHFGDGTRLSIL.

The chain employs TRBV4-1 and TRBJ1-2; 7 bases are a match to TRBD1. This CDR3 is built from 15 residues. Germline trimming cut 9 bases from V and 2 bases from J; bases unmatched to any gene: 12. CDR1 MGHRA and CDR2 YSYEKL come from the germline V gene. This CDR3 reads CASRSLGQLNYGYTF. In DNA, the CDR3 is TGCGCCAGTCGCAGCTTGGGACAGTTGAACTATGGCTACACCTTC.

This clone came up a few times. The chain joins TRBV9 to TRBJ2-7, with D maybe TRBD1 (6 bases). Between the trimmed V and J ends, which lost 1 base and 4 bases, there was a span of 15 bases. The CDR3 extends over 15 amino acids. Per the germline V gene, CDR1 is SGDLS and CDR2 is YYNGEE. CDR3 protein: CASSVTSGVSYEQYF. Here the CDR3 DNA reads TGTGCCAGCAGCGTAACCTCAGGGGTTAGTTACGAGCAGTACTTC.

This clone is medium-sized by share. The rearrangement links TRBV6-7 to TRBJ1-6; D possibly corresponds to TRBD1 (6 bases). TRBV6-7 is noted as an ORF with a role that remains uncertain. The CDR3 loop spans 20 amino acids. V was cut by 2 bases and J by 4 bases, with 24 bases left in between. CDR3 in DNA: TGTGCCAGCAGTTACGCATACAGGGTAAGTCATTTCGATTATAATTCACCCCTCCACTTT. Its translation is CASSYAYRVSHFDYNSPLHF.

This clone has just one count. CDR3 protein: CASSPWTDPSGANVLTF. The CDR3 nucleotides are TGTGCCAGCTCACCCTGGACTGACCCCTCTGGGGCCAACGTCCTGACTTTC. The chain carries TRBV18 and TRBJ2-6, with D possibly being TRBD2 (5 bases). There are 17 residues in the CDR3. V lost 3 bases and J lost 0, with 12 bases in between. Per germline, CDR1 KGHSH and CDR2 LQKENI. Supplemented by reference TRBV18 and TRBJ2-6, the full variable domain reads NAGVMQNPRHLVRRRGQEARLRCSPMKGHSHVYWYRQLPEEGLKFMVYLQKENIIDESGMPKERFSAEFPKEGPSILRIQQVVRGDSAAYFCASSPWTDPSGANVLTFGAGSRLTVL.

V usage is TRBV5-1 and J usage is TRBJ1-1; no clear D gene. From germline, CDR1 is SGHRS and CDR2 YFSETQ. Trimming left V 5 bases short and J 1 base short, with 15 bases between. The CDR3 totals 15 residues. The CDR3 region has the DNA TGCGCCAGCAGATATGCTGGTCGGGGGAACACTGAAGCTTTCTTT. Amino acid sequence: CASRYAGRGNTEAFF.

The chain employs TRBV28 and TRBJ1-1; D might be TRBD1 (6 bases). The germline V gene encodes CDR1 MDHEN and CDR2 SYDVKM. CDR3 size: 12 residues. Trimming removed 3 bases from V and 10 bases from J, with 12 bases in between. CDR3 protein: CASSLSSRGAFF. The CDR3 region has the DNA TGTGCCAGCAGTTTGAGTTCCAGGGGAGCTTTCTTT. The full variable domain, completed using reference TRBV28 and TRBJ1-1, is DVKVTQSSRYLVKRTGEKVFLECVQDMDHENMFWYRQDPGLGLRLIYFSYDVKMKEKGDIPEGYSVSREKKERFSLILESASTNQTSMYLCASSLSSRGAFFGQGTRLTVV.

The CDR3 reads CASSQADRQGGSAFF. The DNA of the CDR3 is TGCGCCAGCAGCCAGGCCGACCGACAGGGAGGGTCGGCTTTCTTT. J is TRBJ1-1 and V is TRBV4-3, with 7 bases aligning to TRBD1. The CDR3 length is 15 residues. The V gene's germline CDR1 is LGHNA and CDR2 YSLEER. V was clipped by 3 bases and J by 11 bases; unmatched bases: 15.

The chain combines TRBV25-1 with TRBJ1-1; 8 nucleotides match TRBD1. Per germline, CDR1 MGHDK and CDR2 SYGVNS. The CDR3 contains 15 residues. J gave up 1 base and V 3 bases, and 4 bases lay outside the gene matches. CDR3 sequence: CASSDPGQGNTEAFF. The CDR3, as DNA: TGTGCCAGCAGTGATCCTGGACAGGGGAACACTGAAGCTTTCTTT.

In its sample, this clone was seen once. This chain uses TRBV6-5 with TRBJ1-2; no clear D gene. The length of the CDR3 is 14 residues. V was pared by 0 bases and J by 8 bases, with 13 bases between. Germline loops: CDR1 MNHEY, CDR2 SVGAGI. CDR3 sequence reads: CASSYSGRAVGYTF. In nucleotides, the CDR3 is TGTGCCAGCAGTTACTCAGGGCGTGCTGTCGGCTACACCTTC.

The CDR3 loop reads CASSFAGVTEAFF. The CDR3 DNA reads as TGTGCCAGCAGCTTCGCAGGGGTCACTGAAGCTTTCTTT. The chain links TRBV7-9 to TRBJ1-1, with a tentative D call TRBD1 (6 bases). V dropped 3 bases and J dropped 4 bases, with 9 bases sitting between them. CDR3 length: 13 residues. Germline loops: CDR1 SEHNR, CDR2 FQNEAQ (reference sequence).